The 15 T cell receptor beta chains presented below share a single source sample, sequenced in a study of STAT5B mutations in CD4+ large granular lymphocyte leukemia. The protocol was immunoSEQ multiplex PCR, while the TCRdb copy is restricted to in-frame clones and leaves out a portion. Here the sample spans around 23,000 clones, around three quarters being singletons. The material sequenced was CD4+ T cells from blood buffy coats. The receptors come from a human donor in good health.

The chain is built from TRBV28 and TRBJ1-2; no definite D call. Germline V CDR1 and CDR2: MDHEN, SYDVKM. V was pared by 7 bases and J by 4 bases, with 16 bases between. The CDR3 totals 14 residues. DNA of the CDR3: TGTGCCAGCATCCCCCGACTTCAGCTCTATGGCTACACCTTC. It translates to CASIPRLQLYGYTF.

The CDR3 spells CASTGFMNTEAFF. CDR3 sequence (DNA): TGTGCCAGCACCGGCTTCATGAACACTGAAGCTTTCTTT. The rearrangement joins TRBV6-1 to TRBJ1-1; D gene uncertain. V was pared by 7 bases and J by 0 bases, with 9 bases between. This CDR3 is built from 13 residues. Germline V lookup: CDR1 MNHNS, CDR2 SASEGT.

The chain couples TRBV5-1 to TRBJ2-2, with 8 bases fitting TRBD2. Unmatched junction bases numbered 7, after V lost 5 bases and J lost 4 bases. The CDR3 totals 15 residues. Germline assignment: CDR1 SGHRS and CDR2 YFSETQ. The DNA for the CDR3 is TGCGCCAGCAGGCGAGCGGGAGTTGGCACCGGGGAGCTGTTTTTT. Translated, it gives CASRRAGVGTGELFF. The full variable domain, its missing parts supplied by reference TRBV5-1 and TRBJ2-2, is KAGVTQTPRYLIKTRGQQVTLSCSPISGHRSVSWYQQTPGQGLQFLFEYFSETQRNKGNFPGRFSGRQFSNSRSEMNVSTLELGDSALYLCASRRAGVGTGELFFGEGSRLTVL.

This sequence joins TRBV5-5 and TRBJ1-2; tentatively, D is TRBD1 (5 bases). CDR1 is SGHKS, CDR2 YYEKEE, per germline (reference sequence). The CDR3 consists of 13 residues. Trimming left V 5 bases short and J 5 bases short, with 13 bases between. DNA of the CDR3: TGTGCCAGCAGTCGGGACGGCGATTATGGCTACACCTTC. Translated, it gives CASSRDGDYGYTF.

The chain employs TRBV10-3 and TRBJ2-5; TRBD2 matches at 7 bases. The J call is in doubt because the DNA end fits TRBJ2-7 better. The CDR3 totals 15 residues. CDR1 and CDR2 from the germline V gene are ENHRY and SYGVKD. CDR3 DNA sequence: TGTGCCATCAGTGATAGGGGAGGGCTCGTCTACGAGCAGTACTTC. Translating gives CAISDRGGLVYEQYF.

This clone is labeled medium-sized. The chain uses TRBV2 and TRBJ1-5; D gene unclear. Germline CDR1 and CDR2: SNHLY and FYNNEI. The CDR3 is 13 amino acids. Deletions cut 8 bases from V and 6 bases from J, with 14 bases between. The DNA for the CDR3 is TGTGCCAGCGGTCCCCAAAGCGGTCAGCCCCAGCATTTT. This translates into CASGPQSGQPQHF.

The rearrangement joins TRBV27 to TRBJ2-1; D may be TRBD1 (6 bases). This CDR3 spans 15 amino acids. Trimming stripped 2 bases from V and 6 bases from J, with 14 bases between. Germline loops: CDR1 MNHEY, CDR2 SMNVEV (reference sequence). DNA of the CDR3: TGTGCCAGCAGTTTAAACAGGGCGGCGGGCAATGAGCAGTTCTTC. The encoded protein is CASSLNRAAGNEQFF.

The V call is TRBV29-1, the J call TRBJ2-3; 9 bases fit TRBD2. The CDR3 is made up of 13 amino acids. Germline-derived CDR1 and CDR2 are SQVTM and ANQGSEA. The trim removed 1 base at V and 7 bases at J, leaving 3 bases unmatched. The CDR3: CSVEVTSGYTQYF. The CDR3, as DNA: TGCAGCGTTGAAGTGACTAGCGGTTATACGCAGTATTTT.

The CDR3 DNA reads as TGTGCCAGCAGCTTCGGGAATCAGCCCCAGCATTTT. Protein: CASSFGNQPQHF. The chain is built from TRBV5-6 and TRBJ1-5; D remains unclear. The germline V gene has CDR1 SGHDT and CDR2 YYEEEE. Trimming took off 2 bases at V and 4 bases at J, with 4 bases between the two ends. The CDR3 totals 12 residues.

This clone has a single count. The chain carries TRBV11-3 and TRBJ2-7, with D possibly matching TRBD2 (5 bases). Trimming pared 3 bases from V and 2 bases from J, leaving 11 bases between. Per germline, CDR1 SGHNT and CDR2 YENEEA. This CDR3 contains 14 residues. The CDR3 protein is CASSFTSSAYEQYF. The CDR3 region has the DNA TGTGCCAGCAGCTTCACTAGTTCGGCCTACGAGCAGTACTTC.

This chain connects TRBV28 to TRBJ1-5, with unresolved D. This CDR3 has 12 amino acids. The V end lost 5 bases, the J end lost 7 bases, and 9 bases lay between the germline ends. From germline, CDR1 is MDHEN and CDR2 SYDVKM. The CDR3 here is CASSTNWQPQHF. CDR3 nucleotides: TGTGCCAGCAGTACCAACTGGCAGCCCCAGCATTTT.

The rearrangement links TRBV5-4 to TRBJ1-2; D is unclear. The germline V gene encodes CDR1 SGHNT and CDR2 YYREEE (reference sequence). The V and J ends lost 1 base and 6 bases respectively, with 10 bases between them. The CDR3 has 13 residues. For the CDR3, the DNA is TGTGCCAGCAGCTTGCCGGATAGAGATGGCTACACCTTC. It encodes CASSLPDRDGYTF.

The chain joins TRBV5-6 to TRBJ1-5; no definite D call. The CDR3 has 13 amino acids. V lost 2 bases, J lost 6 bases, and 9 bases lay in between. CDR1 is SGHDT, CDR2 YYEEEE, per germline. CDR3 sequence reads: CASSLRVGQPQHF. The CDR3 nucleotides read TGTGCCAGCAGCTTAAGGGTTGGTCAGCCCCAGCATTTT.

This clone came up once. The chain links TRBV11-3 to TRBJ2-3, with no clear D. The CDR3 runs 12 residues. Germline V gives CDR1 SGHNT, CDR2 YENEEA. With 0 bases removed from V and 5 bases from J, the gap between germline ends came to 3 bases. The CDR3: CASSLDGDTQYF. CDR3 sequence (DNA): TGTGCCAGCAGCTTAGACGGAGATACGCAGTATTTT. Using reference TRBV11-3 and TRBJ2-3 for the parts outside the CDR3, the full variable domain is EAGVVQSPRYKIIEKKQPVAFWCNPISGHNTLYWYLQNLGQGPELLIRYENEEAVDDSQLPKDRFSAERLKGVDSTLKIQPAELGDSAVYLCASSLDGDTQYFGPGTRLTVL.

This clone was seen more than once but under ten times. This sequence joins TRBV4-1 and TRBJ1-1; 8 bases line up with TRBD1. J lost 8 bases, V lost 0 bases, and 8 bases had no gene match. Germline V gene lookup returns CDR1 MGHRA and CDR2 YSYEKL. This CDR3 region has 15 residues. CDR3 region: CASSQDSGRDREAFF. The CDR3 nucleotides read TGCGCCAGCAGCCAAGATTCAGGCAGGGACAGGGAAGCTTTCTTT.